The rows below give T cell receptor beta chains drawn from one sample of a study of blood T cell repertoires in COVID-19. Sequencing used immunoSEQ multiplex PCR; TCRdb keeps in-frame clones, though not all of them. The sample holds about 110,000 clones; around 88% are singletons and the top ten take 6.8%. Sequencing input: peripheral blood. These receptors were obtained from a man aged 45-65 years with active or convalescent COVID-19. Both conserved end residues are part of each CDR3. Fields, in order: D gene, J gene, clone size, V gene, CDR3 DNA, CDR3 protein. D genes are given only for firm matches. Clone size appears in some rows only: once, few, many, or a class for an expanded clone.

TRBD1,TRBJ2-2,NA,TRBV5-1,TGCGCCAGTACGGACAGGGAAAGAAGGGGCCCCGGGGAGCTGTTTTTT,CASTDRERRGPGELFF
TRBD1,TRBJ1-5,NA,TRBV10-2,TGCGCCAGCAGTGAGGTCGGAACAGGGGTAGAGTATAGCAATCAGCCCCAGCATTTT,CASSEVGTGVEYSNQPQHF
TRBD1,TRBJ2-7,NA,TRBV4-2,TGTGCCAGCAGCCAAGAAGGGTACAGGGGAGACGAGCAGTACTTC,CASSQEGYRGDEQYF
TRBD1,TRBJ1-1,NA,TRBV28,TGTGCCAGCAGTTCGGACAGGGAGAACACTGAAGCTTTCTTT,CASSSDRENTEAFF
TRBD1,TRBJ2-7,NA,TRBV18,TGTGCCAGCTCACCACCCACGGTGGGACAGGGGCAGTACTTC,CASSPPTVGQGQYF
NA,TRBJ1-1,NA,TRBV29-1,TGCAGCGTTGAACGCCAGGGGTACACTGAAGCTTTCTTT,CSVERQGYTEAFF
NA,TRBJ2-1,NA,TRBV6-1,TGTGCCAGCAGTGATAGCGGACAGGCGGGGAATGAGCAGTTCTTC,CASSDSGQAGNEQFF
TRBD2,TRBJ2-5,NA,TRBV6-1,TGTGCCAGCAGTGAACCGGGACTAGCGGGCCGGGAGGAGACCCAGTACTTC,CASSEPGLAGREETQYF
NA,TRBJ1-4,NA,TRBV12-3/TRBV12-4,TGTGCCAGCAGTTTCTTAGACGGGGAAAAACTGTTTTTT,CASSFLDGEKLFF
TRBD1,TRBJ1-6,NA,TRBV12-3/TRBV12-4,TGTGCCAGCTTCCGGGACAGGGACTCACCCCTCCACTTT,CASFRDRDSPLHF
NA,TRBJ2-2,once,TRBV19,TGTGCCAGTAGTATTAATTCTGGCAGTCCCCCCGGGGAGCTGTTTTTT,CASSINSGSPPGELFF
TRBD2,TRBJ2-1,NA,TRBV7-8,TGTGCCAGCAGCTCCTGGACTAGCGGGGTGAAGGGGTCCTACAATGAGCAGTTCTTC,CASSSWTSGVKGSYNEQFF
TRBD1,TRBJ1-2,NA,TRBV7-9,TGTGCCAGCAGCCAGGGACAGTCACAACATGGCTACACCTTC,CASSQGQSQHGYTF
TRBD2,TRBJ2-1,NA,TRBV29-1,TGCAGCGTTCGCGGGACTAGCGTATCCTACAATGAGCAGTTCTTC,CSVRGTSVSYNEQFF
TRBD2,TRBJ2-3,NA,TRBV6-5,TGTGCCAGCAGTTTTACTAGCGGGGGCACAGATACGCAGTATTTT,CASSFTSGGTDTQYF
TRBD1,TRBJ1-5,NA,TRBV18,TGTGCCAGCTCACCAGGGACAGGTAGCCTCAATCAGCCCCAGCATTTT,CASSPGTGSLNQPQHF
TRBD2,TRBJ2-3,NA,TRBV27,TGTGCCAGCAGTTCCACCCGCGGGAGCGGCGGAGATACGCAGTATTTT,CASSSTRGSGGDTQYF
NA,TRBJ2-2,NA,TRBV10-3,TGTGCCATCAGGAAACAGGGTTCCTCCACCGGGGAGCTGTTTTTT,CAIRKQGSSTGELFF
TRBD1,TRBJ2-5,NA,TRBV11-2,TGTGCCAGCAGCTCCTGGGACAGGGGGTCTTCAGAGACCCAGTACTTC,CASSSWDRGSSETQYF
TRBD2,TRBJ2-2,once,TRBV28,TGTGCCAGCAGTCACGGGACTAGCGGGGCCGGGGAGCTGTTTTTT,CASSHGTSGAGELFF
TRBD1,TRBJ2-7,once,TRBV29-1,TGCAGCGTCCTATCACAGGGGAGCTCCTACGAGCAGTACTTC,CSVLSQGSSYEQYF
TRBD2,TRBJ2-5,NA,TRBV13,TGTGCCAGCAGCTTTTCGTCACGGGGGGACCAAGAGACCCAGTACTTC,CASSFSSRGDQETQYF
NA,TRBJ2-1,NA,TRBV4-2,TGTGCCAGCAGCCAAGAGGGAGGCGACTACAATGAGCAGTTCTTC,CASSQEGGDYNEQFF
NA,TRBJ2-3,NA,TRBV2,TGTGCCAGCAGAGGGGTGGGCACAGATACGCAGTATTTT,CASRGVGTDTQYF
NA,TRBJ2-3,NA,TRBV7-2,TGTGCCAGCAGCTTAGGTAGAATATCAAGCACAGATACGCAGTATTTT,CASSLGRISSTDTQYF
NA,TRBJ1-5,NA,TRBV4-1,TGCGCCAGCAGCGACTTGGGAGGGCGCAATCAGCCCCAGCATTTT,CASSDLGGRNQPQHF
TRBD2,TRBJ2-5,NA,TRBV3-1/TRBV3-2,TGTGCCAGCAGCCTCGGGACTAGCGGGGCCCAAGAGACCCAGTACTTC,CASSLGTSGAQETQYF
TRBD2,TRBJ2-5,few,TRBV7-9,TGTGCCAGCAGCTTCGGGGAGGGTAGCCTAGAGACCCAGTACTTC,CASSFGEGSLETQYF
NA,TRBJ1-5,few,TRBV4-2,TGTGCCAGCAGCCAAGATTGGTCAGGAAATCAGCCCCAGCATTTT,CASSQDWSGNQPQHF
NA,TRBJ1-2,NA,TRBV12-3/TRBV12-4,TGTGCCAGCAGTGCGCTCTATGGCTACACCTTC,CASSALYGYTF
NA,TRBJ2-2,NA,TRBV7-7,TGTGCTAGCAGCTTAGGGAGGGAGAGGGGGCGCGACGGGGAGCTGTTTTTT,CASSLGRERGRDGELFF
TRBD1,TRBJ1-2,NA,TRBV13,TGTGCCAGCAGCTCTACCGACAGGGGGCTTTATGGCTACACCTTC,CASSSTDRGLYGYTF
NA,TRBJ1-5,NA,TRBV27,TGTGCCAGCAGTCGAGGGGGGGAATTTCAGCCCCAGCATTTT,CASSRGGEFQPQHF
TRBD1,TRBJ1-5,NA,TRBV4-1,TGCGCCAGCAGCCGTGGGACAGGGAGAAGGCAGCCCCAGCATTTT,CASSRGTGRRQPQHF
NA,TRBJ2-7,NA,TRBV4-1,TGCGCCAGCAGCCAAGATCGATGGGGCCCTTTCTCCTACGAGCAGTACTTC,CASSQDRWGPFSYEQYF
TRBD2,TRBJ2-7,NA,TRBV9,TGTGCCAGCAGCGACATTAGCGGGAGGGAGCAGTACTTC,CASSDISGREQYF
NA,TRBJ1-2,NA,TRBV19,TGTGCCAGTAGTATCGGGAGGGTGAACTATGGCTACACCTTC,CASSIGRVNYGYTF
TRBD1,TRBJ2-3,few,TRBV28,TGTGCCAGCGCCTTGGGTGGGACAGGCACCTCCACAGATACGCAGTATTTT,CASALGGTGTSTDTQYF
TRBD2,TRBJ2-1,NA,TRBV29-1,TGCAGCGTTGATCCTCAGGGCGCGGGAGGGAGCTACAATGAGCAGTTCTTC,CSVDPQGAGGSYNEQFF
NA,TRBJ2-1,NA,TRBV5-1,TGCGCCAGCAGCTCTAGGGTAGGGGCCTACAATGAGCAGTTCTTC,CASSSRVGAYNEQFF
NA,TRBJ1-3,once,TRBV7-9,TGTGCCAGCAGCTTAGGGCAAGGGGCCCCACCTGGAAACACCATATATTTT,CASSLGQGAPPGNTIYF
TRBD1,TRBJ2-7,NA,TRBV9,TGTGCCAGCAGCGTAGGACAGGGACCCTACGAGCAGTACTTC,CASSVGQGPYEQYF
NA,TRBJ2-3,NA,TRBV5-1,TGCGCCAGCAGCTTGGCGGTAGCGGGCACAGATACGCAGTATTTT,CASSLAVAGTDTQYF
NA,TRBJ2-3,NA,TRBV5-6,TGTGCCAGCAGCTTGTTGCGAGGGAGTCTTGCAGATACGCAGTATTTT,CASSLLRGSLADTQYF
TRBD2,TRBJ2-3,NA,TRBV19,TGTGCCAGTAGTATCGGACTAGCGGGAGACACGCAGTATTTT,CASSIGLAGDTQYF
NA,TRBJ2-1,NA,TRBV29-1,TGCAGCGTTGATTTTGGACAGACCTACAATGAGCAGTTCTTC,CSVDFGQTYNEQFF
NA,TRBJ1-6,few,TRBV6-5,TGTGCCAGCAGTACGTCAGGGGTTGAGCCACCCCTCCACTTT,CASSTSGVEPPLHF
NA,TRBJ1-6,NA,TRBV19,TGTGCCAGTAGTATTGAGGTCCGGTCACCCCTCCACTTT,CASSIEVRSPLHF
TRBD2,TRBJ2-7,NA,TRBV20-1,TGCAGTGCTAGTCGGGCTAGCGGGAGATTGTACTTC,CSASRASGRLYF
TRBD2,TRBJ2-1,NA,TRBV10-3,TGTGCCATCAGTGGTGCCAGCGGGAGAGATTTAAATGAGCAGTTCTTC,CAISGASGRDLNEQFF
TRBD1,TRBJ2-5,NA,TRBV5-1,TGCGCCAGCAGCTGGGACAGGTCTCCAGAGACCCAGTACTTC,CASSWDRSPETQYF
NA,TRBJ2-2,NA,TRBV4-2,TGTGCCAGCAGCCAAGGGCAGTTAACCGGGGAGCTGTTTTTT,CASSQGQLTGELFF